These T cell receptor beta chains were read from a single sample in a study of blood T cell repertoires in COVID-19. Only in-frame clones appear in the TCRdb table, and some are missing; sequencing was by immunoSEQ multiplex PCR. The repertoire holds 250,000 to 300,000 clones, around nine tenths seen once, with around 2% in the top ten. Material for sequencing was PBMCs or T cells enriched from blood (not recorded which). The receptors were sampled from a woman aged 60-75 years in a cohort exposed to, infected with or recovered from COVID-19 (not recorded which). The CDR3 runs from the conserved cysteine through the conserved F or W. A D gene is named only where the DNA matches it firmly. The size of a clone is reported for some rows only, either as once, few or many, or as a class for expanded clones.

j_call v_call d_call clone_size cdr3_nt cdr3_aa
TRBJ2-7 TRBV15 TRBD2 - TGTGCCACCAGCCGATACACTAGCGGGAGCAGGTACGAGCAGTACTTC CATSRYTSGSRYEQYF
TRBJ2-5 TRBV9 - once TGTGCCAGCAGCGCCCGCGAAGAGACCCAGTACTTC CASSAREETQYF
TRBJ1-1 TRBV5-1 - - TGCGCCAGCAGCTCCTACTCACGGAACACTGAAGCTTTCTTT CASSSYSRNTEAFF
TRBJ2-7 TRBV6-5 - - TGTGCCAGCAGTTACTCAGGCGGAATCTACGAGCAGTACTTC CASSYSGGIYEQYF
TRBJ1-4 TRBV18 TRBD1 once TGTGCCAGCTCACCGACAGGGGGTTGGACTAATGAAAAACTGTTTTTT CASSPTGGWTNEKLFF
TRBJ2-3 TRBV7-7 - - TGTGCTAGCAGCTTCCTGGCGGAGTACACAGATACGCAGTATTTT CASSFLAEYTDTQYF
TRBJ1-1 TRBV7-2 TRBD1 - TGTGCCAGCAGCCGGGACAGGGGGCGTGGGACAGAAGCTTTCTTT CASSRDRGRGTEAFF
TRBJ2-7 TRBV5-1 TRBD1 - TGCGCCCACGGGTTCCAGGGGGCAACCTCCTACGAGCAGTACTTC CAHGFQGATSYEQYF
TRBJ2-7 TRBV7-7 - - TGTGCTAGCAGCTTAGGAACAGGTATCTACGAGCAGTACTTC CASSLGTGIYEQYF
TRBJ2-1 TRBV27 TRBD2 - TGTGCCAGCAGTCAAGCGGGGCTATCCTACAATGAGCAGTTCTTC CASSQAGLSYNEQFF
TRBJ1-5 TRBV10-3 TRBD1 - TGTGCCATCAGTGAGTCGGGACAGGGCAATCAGCCCCAGCATTTT CAISESGQGNQPQHF
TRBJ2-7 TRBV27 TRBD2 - TGTGCCAGCAGTGTTACTAGCGGGACAGGAAGAACCTACGAGCAGTACTTC CASSVTSGTGRTYEQYF
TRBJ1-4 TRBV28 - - TGTGCCAGCAGTCCGGTATTAAGGCAGGGAGGAGAAAAACTGTTTTTT CASSPVLRQGGEKLFF
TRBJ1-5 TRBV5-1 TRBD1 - TGCGCCAGCAGCTTGGGGACAGGGAATCAGCCCCAGCATTTT CASSLGTGNQPQHF
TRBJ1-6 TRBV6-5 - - TGTGCCAGCACCAAGGGGGTATATAATTCACCCCTCCACTTT CASTKGVYNSPLHF
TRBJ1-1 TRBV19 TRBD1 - TGTGCCAGTAAGGTGGCAGGGGGGATGAACACTGAAGCTTTCTTT CASKVAGGMNTEAFF
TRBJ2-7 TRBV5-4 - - TGTGCCAGCAGCTTGGATGTGTCCACCTACGAGCAGTACTTC CASSLDVSTYEQYF
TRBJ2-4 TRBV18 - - TGTGCCAGCTCACCCCGGCAGGGCTCGGCCAAAAACATTCAGTACTTC CASSPRQGSAKNIQYF
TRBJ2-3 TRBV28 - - TGTGCCAGCAGTTTCGCGGGGGCCCAAGATACGCAGTATTTT CASSFAGAQDTQYF
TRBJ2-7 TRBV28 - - TGTGCCAGCAGCCTCCTTATGTACGAGCAGTACTTC CASSLLMYEQYF
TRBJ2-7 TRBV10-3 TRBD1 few TGTGCCATCAGTGCGCAGACAGGGGCGGGCGAGCAGTACTTC CAISAQTGAGEQYF
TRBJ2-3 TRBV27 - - TGTGCCAGCAGGTCCCTTGGCACAGATACGCAGTATTTT CASRSLGTDTQYF
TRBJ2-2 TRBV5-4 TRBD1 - TGTGCCAGCAGCTCGAGACAGGGGATGGGGACCGGGGAGCTGTTTTTT CASSSRQGMGTGELFF